The rows below give T cell receptor beta chains drawn from one sample of a study of blood T cell repertoires in COVID-19. Only in-frame clones appear in the TCRdb table, and some are missing; sequencing was by immunoSEQ multiplex PCR. The data show almost 400,000 clones, about 90% seen once. The specimen was PBMCs or T cells enriched from blood (not recorded which). Every receptor here comes from a woman between 25 and 40 years old who had recovered from COVID-19. Both conserved end residues are part of each CDR3. The D gene is left open where the match is weak. Part of the rows lack a size; the others show once, few, many or a class for expanded clones.

clone_size j_call d_call v_call cdr3_nt cdr3_aa
- TRBJ2-3 TRBD2 TRBV27 TGTGCCAGCAGATATGAGCGGGGTGGATTGGGCACAGATACGCAGTATTTT CASRYERGGLGTDTQYF
once TRBJ2-1 - TRBV12-3/TRBV12-4 TGTGCCAGCACCCCGGGAACCTACAATGAGCAGTTCTTC CASTPGTYNEQFF
- TRBJ2-6 - TRBV2 TGTGCCAGCAGTGATCTCGGGGCTGGGGCCAACGTCCTGACTTTC CASSDLGAGANVLTF
- TRBJ2-2 TRBD1 TRBV11-3 TGTGCCAGCAGCCCCGGGGACAGGGACACCGGGGAGCTGTTTTTT CASSPGDRDTGELFF
- TRBJ1-5 TRBD1 TRBV19 TGTGCCAGTAGGGCTAGTAGGGGGCGATTCTCAAACGACAATCAGCCCCAGCATTTT CASRASRGRFSNDNQPQHF
- TRBJ1-2 - TRBV5-4 TGTGCCAGCAGCTTGGTGGCGACAGAGTATGGCTACACCTTC CASSLVATEYGYTF
- TRBJ2-7 - TRBV27 TGTGCCAGCAGTTTATCGGGCCCGTCCGAGCAGTACTTC CASSLSGPSEQYF
- TRBJ2-3 - TRBV4-2 TGTGCCAGCAGCCAAGGGACAGCAGGTACGCAGTATTTT CASSQGTAGTQYF
- TRBJ1-5 TRBD1 TRBV6-5 TGTGCCAGCAGTAGGACAGGGGTTCAGCCCCAGCATTTT CASSRTGVQPQHF
- TRBJ1-2 - TRBV3-1/TRBV3-2 TGTGCCAGCAGCCAAGACTTTCGTCAGGGTGGCTACACCTTC CASSQDFRQGGYTF
- TRBJ2-7 - TRBV28 TGTGCCAGCAGTTTTAACTACGAGCAGTACTTC CASSFNYEQYF
- TRBJ1-5 TRBD1 TRBV7-2 TGTGCCAGCAGCCCATCAGGGGGTAGCAATCAGCCCCAGCATTTT CASSPSGGSNQPQHF
- TRBJ2-5 - TRBV5-8 TGTGCCAGCAGCTGGGGACAAAGAGGGGAAGAGACCCAGTACTTC CASSWGQRGEETQYF
- TRBJ2-7 TRBD2 TRBV6-5 TGTGCCAGCAGTTACTCGGCTAGCGGGAGGGGCGAGCAGTACTTC CASSYSASGRGEQYF
once TRBJ1-2 TRBD1 TRBV19 TGTGCCAGTAGTATAGGGACAGGGAAGGTAGCTGGCTACACCTTC CASSIGTGKVAGYTF
- TRBJ2-7 - TRBV6-5 TGTGCCAGCAGCTACCGTCTCCCAGGGCCGTACTACGAGCAGTACTTC CASSYRLPGPYYEQYF
- TRBJ2-6 - TRBV9 TGTGCCAGCAGCGTAGTACGAGACAGACCTGTGGGGGCCAACGTCCTGACTTTC CASSVVRDRPVGANVLTF
once TRBJ2-1 TRBD2 TRBV28 TGTGCCAGCAGTTTATCCCCCGCGGGAGTGCTCTACAATGAGCAGTTCTTC CASSLSPAGVLYNEQFF
- TRBJ1-5 - TRBV29-1 TGCAGCGTTGGCGGGGATAGCAATCAGCCCCAGCATTTT CSVGGDSNQPQHF
- TRBJ1-2 - TRBV4-1 TGCGCCAGCAGCCTCCTTACAGGGAGTCATGGCTACACCTTC CASSLLTGSHGYTF
- TRBJ1-6 TRBD1 TRBV20-1 TGCAGTGCTAGTACAGGGGCTACCGATAATTCACCCCTCCACTTT CSASTGATDNSPLHF
- TRBJ1-4 - TRBV30 TGTGCCTGGAGTGCTAAGATCCCCCGATCGGGTGTCTCTTTT CAWSAKIPRSGVSF
- TRBJ1-4 - TRBV5-1 TGCGCCAGCAGCTTGGACGGGACAATGGGTGAAAAACTGTTTTTT CASSLDGTMGEKLFF
- TRBJ2-7 TRBD2 TRBV18 TGTGCCAGCTCACCAAGGACTAGCGGGGGATACGAGCAGTACTTC CASSPRTSGGYEQYF
- TRBJ2-1 TRBD2 TRBV6-5 TGTGCCAGCAGCCCACTAGCGGGGGGATGGAATGAGCAGTTCTTC CASSPLAGGWNEQFF
- TRBJ2-1 TRBD2 TRBV25-1 TGTGCCAGCAGTCGGAGACTAGCCACCAATGAGCAGTTCTTC CASSRRLATNEQFF
- TRBJ2-2 TRBD2 TRBV28 TGTGCCAGCAGTCCCAACGCAGCGGGAGTGGGATACACCGGGGAGCTGTTTTTT CASSPNAAGVGYTGELFF
- TRBJ2-3 - TRBV29-1 TGCAGCGTTGATGAGAGAACGCAGTATTTT CSVDERTQYF
- TRBJ2-7 - TRBV6-2/TRBV6-3 TGTGCCAGCAGTTACTTTCCAGGGGAAACCTACGAGCAGTACTTC CASSYFPGETYEQYF
- TRBJ1-1 TRBD1 TRBV18 TGTGCCAGCTCACCAATCGGGACAGGGGGCTTTTCGAACACTGAAGCTTTCTTT CASSPIGTGGFSNTEAFF
- TRBJ2-7 TRBD1 TRBV28 TGTGCCAGCAGTTTGTCCACAGGGGGGTCCTACGAGCAGTACTTC CASSLSTGGSYEQYF
- TRBJ1-1 - TRBV2 TGTGCCAGCAGTGAAGCGCAAGCCGGGACACCTGCCGGAGCTTTGTTT CASSEAQAGTPAGALF
- TRBJ2-7 - TRBV7-3 TGTGCCAGCAGCTCACACACGGGTCACGAGCAGTACTTC CASSSHTGHEQYF
- TRBJ1-1 TRBD1 TRBV7-3 TGTGCCAGCAGCAGAACACAGGGGCTGGACACTGAAGCTTTCTTT CASSRTQGLDTEAFF
- TRBJ1-2 TRBD1 TRBV6-2/TRBV6-3 TGTGCCAGCAGTTCCGGGACAGGGGCCTCCCTTTACGGCTACACCTTC CASSSGTGASLYGYTF
- TRBJ1-1 - TRBV9 TGTGCCAGCAGCGTAGCGAGAGTAAACACTGAAGCTTTCTTT CASSVARVNTEAFF
- TRBJ2-5 - TRBV7-2 TGTGCCAGCAGCTTAGGCAGGAACCGAGAGACCCAGTACTTC CASSLGRNRETQYF
- TRBJ1-1 - TRBV27 TGTGCCAGCAGTTTGTCGACAGGTCTAAGCCCCACTGAAGCTTTCTTT CASSLSTGLSPTEAFF
few TRBJ2-2 TRBD1 TRBV28 TGTGCCAGCAGTTTAGGGATGGGACAGGGTGTCGCCGGGGAGCTGTTTTTT CASSLGMGQGVAGELFF
- TRBJ2-6 TRBD2 TRBV19 TGTGCCAGCGGCGGGGAGGGTGGGCTCGTTTCTGGGGCCAACGTCCTGACTTTC CASGGEGGLVSGANVLTF
- TRBJ2-3 - TRBV6-4 TGTGCCAGCAGGGGAGGATCAACAGATACGCAGTATTTT CASRGGSTDTQYF